The entry below describes one TCR beta chain. Its target is not known. The data were produced by immunoSEQ multiplex PCR, yet TCRdb's version contains in-frame clones alone and is incomplete. The table lists under 750,000 clones, around 77% of them singletons. The germline gives CDR1 MNHEY, CDR2 SMNVEV (reference sequence). V was pared by 5 bases and J by 3 bases, with 6 bases of the junction left unmatched. This CDR3 is 15 amino acids long. The entry originates in a study of shared clonotypes between healthy human individuals. Turning to the study itself: Aged 18 to 49, the donors were a couple of women and a few men.

General study results and limits: A handful of donors had 5% to 6.5% of their naive CD4 clonotypes in common.

The rearrangement uses TRBV27 and TRBJ2-2, with TRBD1 identical over 7 bases. Sequencing was carried out using memory CD4+ T cells sorted from blood. As for subset: CD45RA-negative fraction. The clonotype comes from a woman between 25 and 40 years old in good health. This CDR3 reads CASSLRGRDTGELFF. The CDR3 DNA follows: TGTGCCAGCAGTCTAAGGGGGCGCGACACCGGGGAGCTGTTTTTT.